Below are 28 T cell receptor beta chains sequenced from a single sample in a study of T-cell memory formation after mild COVID-19. A single record per CDR3 protein comes from TCRdb applying MiXCR to the 5' RACE reads. Among roughly 480,000 distinct CDR3 sequences, nearly 25% were seen once, and the ten largest hold roughly an eighth. Sequenced input: PBMCs or a T cell subset sorted from them (not recorded which). All receptors derive from an adult woman who had mild COVID-19 (a few samples of this study predate the infection). Cell type and time point are not known.

This clonotype was picked up a small number of times. This chain uses TRBV12-3 or TRBV12-4 with TRBJ2-1; unclear D gene. The V and J ends lost 4 bases and 0 bases respectively, with 13 bases between them. CDR3 length: 16 residues. The CDR3 DNA is TGTGCCAGCAGTTCCAGTACCCGGAGCTCCTACAATGAGCAGTTCTTC. It encodes CASSSSTRSSYNEQFF.

This clonotype has a count of ten or more. The chain employs TRBV5-1 and TRBJ1-1, with a tentative D call TRBD1 (5 bases). Trimming pared 4 bases from V and 4 bases from J, leaving 17 bases between. Germline V CDR1 and CDR2: SGHRS, YFSETQ. CDR3 length: 15 amino acids. CDR3: CASSPPLGQGTEAFF. CDR3 DNA: TGCGCCAGCAGCCCCCCCCTGGGGCAGGGCACTGAAGCTTTCTTT.

The V gene is TRBV15, the J gene TRBJ1-2, with D possibly matching TRBD1 (5 bases). V gave up 2 bases and J gave up 1 base, with 8 bases separating them. This CDR3 contains 14 residues. Germline assignment: CDR1 LNHNV and CDR2 YYDKDF (reference sequence). CDR3 sequence (DNA): TGTGCCACCAGCAGAACGACAGTTAACTATGGCTACACCTTC. Amino acid sequence: CATSRTTVNYGYTF. Based on the CDR3 plus reference TRBV15 and TRBJ1-2, the full variable domain is DAMVIQNPRYQVTQFGKPVTLSCSQTLNHNVMYWYQQKSSQAPKLLFHYYDKDFNNEADTPDNFQSRRPNTSFCFLDIRSPGLGDTAMYLCATSRTTVNYGYTFGSGTRLTVV.

In its sample, this clonotype was seen a few times. The CDR3 sequence: CASNMGSPRRQYF. CDR3 DNA sequence: TGTGCCAGCAATATGGGATCCCCCCGCAGGCAGTATTTT. V is TRBV9 and J is TRBJ2-3; D call uncertain. V lost 6 bases and J 11 bases, leaving 19 bases between the germline ends. Germline CDR1 SGDLS, CDR2 YYNGEE. This CDR3 spans 13 amino acids.

This chain connects TRBV29-1 to TRBJ2-1, with D tentatively TRBD2 (6 bases). CDR3 length equals 12 residues. V gave up 8 bases and J gave up 5 bases, with 13 bases separating them. Germline assignment: CDR1 SQVTM and CDR2 ANQGSEA. The chain's CDR3 is CSPRRLDNEQFF. In DNA form, the CDR3 reads TGCAGCCCGAGAAGACTAGACAATGAGCAGTTCTTC.

V usage is TRBV6-5 and J usage is TRBJ2-7; TRBD1 aligns across 9 bases. CDR1 MNHEY and CDR2 SVGAGI come from the germline V gene. With V trimmed by 4 bases and J by 4 bases, 11 bases remained unmatched. The CDR3 consists of 16 residues. In DNA, the CDR3 is TGTGCCAGCAGTTCTACATCCGGGACAGGGACATACGAGCAGTACTTC. Amino acids: CASSSTSGTGTYEQYF.

V is TRBV5-1 and J is TRBJ1-1; TRBD1 might be the D (5 bases). Germline V gene data show CDR1 as SGHRS and CDR2 as YFSETQ. The CDR3 totals 14 residues. Trimming removed 3 bases at V and 1 base at J, with 10 bases between. The CDR3 spells CASSWNQGNTEAFF. The CDR3 nucleotides read TGCGCCAGCAGCTGGAACCAGGGGAACACTGAAGCTTTCTTT.

Ten or more counts support this clonotype. The V and J genes are TRBV7-9 and TRBJ2-3; possibly TRBD1 for D (5 bases). In germline, CDR1 is SEHNR, CDR2 FQNEAQ (reference sequence). V was trimmed by 5 bases and J by 7 bases, leaving 10 bases between them. CDR3 length: 12 amino acids. The CDR3 DNA follows: TGTGCCAGCAGCCAGGGCAGGAATACGCAGTATTTT. Its translation: CASSQGRNTQYF.

This clonotype was counted only a few times. The chain recombines TRBV7-2 with TRBJ2-1; 12 positions match TRBD2. CDR1 is SGHTA and CDR2 is FQGNSA in the germline V gene. The trim removed 3 bases at V and 6 bases at J, leaving 9 bases unmatched. This CDR3 is built from 17 residues. CDR3 sequence: CASSFALAGGPGNEQFF. CDR3 nucleotide sequence: TGTGCCAGCAGCTTCGCACTAGCGGGGGGTCCGGGCAATGAGCAGTTCTTC.

V and J are TRBV12-3 or TRBV12-4 and TRBJ2-7; 8 nucleotides agree with TRBD2. V was clipped by 6 bases and J by 6 bases; unmatched bases: 7. CDR3 size: 13 residues. The CDR3 spells CASSQRESREQYF. The DNA for the CDR3 is TGTGCCAGCAGCCAGCGGGAGTCTCGCGAGCAGTACTTC.

This clonotype was found a few times. V gene TRBV10-3 combines with J gene TRBJ2-7, with TRBD2 as a possible D gene (5 bases). Germline lookup yields CDR1 ENHRY and CDR2 SYGVKD. V was trimmed by 1 base and J by 5 bases, leaving 6 bases between them. This CDR3 has 12 residues. The CDR3 region has the DNA TGTGCCATCAGTGAGTTGAGGGACGAGCAGTACTTC. This sequence encodes CAISELRDEQYF.

This chain connects TRBV5-1 to TRBJ1-1; D not certain. The germline gives CDR1 SGHRS, CDR2 YFSETQ. CDR3 size: 14 residues. Deletions cut 2 bases from V and 1 base from J, with 9 bases between. The CDR3 nucleotides are TGCGCCAGCAGCTTTTCCTCGGCGAACACTGAAGCTTTCTTT. Protein: CASSFSSANTEAFF.

This clonotype showed up many times. The V call is TRBV20-1, the J call TRBJ2-5; D might be TRBD1 (6 bases). From germline, CDR1 is DFQATT and CDR2 SNEGSKA (reference sequence). The CDR3 contains 14 residues. V lost 1 base and J lost 2, with 11 bases in between. CDR3 nucleotides: TGCAGTGCTAGAGCCTGGACAGAACAAGAGACCCAGTACTTC. Its translation is CSARAWTEQETQYF.

This clonotype was counted between two and nine times. V is TRBV21-1 and J is TRBJ1-2; TRBD1 was called by the table and not checked on the DNA. TRBV21-1 is labeled a pseudogene. This CDR3 spans 16 amino acids. In DNA form, the CDR3 reads TGTGCCAGCAGCAAAGCAGGGGAGGGACAGAACTATGGCTACACCTTC. As protein: CASSKAGEGQNYGYTF.

This clonotype was found a few times. The rearrangement joins TRBV12-3 or TRBV12-4 to TRBJ2-1, with 12 nucleotides matching TRBD1. The CDR3 covers 15 residues. V dropped 5 bases and J dropped 6; count of bases not matched to a gene: 5. The CDR3 nucleotides are TGTGCCAGCAGTCCGGCGGGACAGGGGGCCAATGAGCAGTTCTTC. It translates to CASSPAGQGANEQFF.

The chain couples TRBV5-6 to TRBJ2-2; D gene uncertain. Germline values: CDR1 SGHDT, CDR2 YYEEEE. CDR3 length: 15 residues. V was clipped by 0 bases and J by 0 bases, with 6 bases between them. The CDR3 DNA is TGTGCCAGCAGCTTGGACAACTCGAACACCGGGGAGCTGTTTTTT. Amino acids: CASSLDNSNTGELFF.

This clonotype was picked up a small number of times. The chain uses TRBV6-5 and TRBJ1-5, with D possibly TRBD1 on 6 matching bases. Germline V gives CDR1 MNHEY, CDR2 SVGAGI. V lost 6 bases to trimming and J lost 5 bases, with 11 bases between them. The CDR3 runs to 13 residues. CDR3 nucleotides: TGTGCCAGCAGCCGAAGGGGGGATCAGCCCCAGCATTTT. The encoded protein is CASSRRGDQPQHF.

This clonotype came up a few times. The V and J genes are TRBV7-2 and TRBJ2-2, with D possibly being TRBD2 (5 bases). The germline V gene has CDR1 SGHTA and CDR2 FQGNSA. The germline V and J ends were trimmed by 2 bases and 7 bases, with 14 bases remaining between them. The CDR3 spans 15 residues. CDR3 bases: TGTGCCAGCAGCTTATCGGCTGTCGCGGGCGGGGAGCTGTTTTTT. This sequence encodes CASSLSAVAGGELFF.

V is TRBV19 and J is TRBJ2-1, with D unclear. Germline-derived CDR1 and CDR2 are LNHDA and SQIVND (reference sequence). V was cut by 5 bases and J by 6 bases, with 17 bases left in between. The CDR3 covers 15 residues. The CDR3 loop reads CASSLRSAWGNEQFF. The DNA of the CDR3 is TGTGCCAGTAGTTTACGAAGTGCCTGGGGCAATGAGCAGTTCTTC.

V and J are TRBV20-1 and TRBJ2-5; unclear D gene. The germline V and J ends were trimmed by 0 bases and 4 bases, with 15 bases remaining between them. CDR1 is DFQATT and CDR2 is SNEGSKA in the germline V gene (reference sequence). The CDR3 runs to 15 residues. CDR3 protein: CSARDNLGAGETQYF. The CDR3 coding sequence is TGCAGTGCTAGAGATAATCTAGGAGCTGGAGAGACCCAGTACTTC.

V is TRBV2 and J is TRBJ1-5, with D possibly being TRBD1 (5 bases). From germline, CDR1 is SNHLY and CDR2 FYNNEI. Trimming cost V 7 bases and J 3 bases, with 7 bases left between them. CDR3 length: 12 residues. The CDR3 here is CASTGFNQPQHF. The CDR3 DNA is TGTGCCAGCACAGGGTTCAATCAGCCCCAGCATTTT.

This clonotype was observed a handful of times. The chain combines TRBV5-1 with TRBJ2-4, with TRBD1 matching over 7 bases. Germline V gives CDR1 SGHRS, CDR2 YFSETQ. V shed 3 bases and J 8 bases; nucleotides not matched to a gene: 8. This CDR3 comprises 14 residues. In nucleotides, the CDR3 is TGCGCCAGCAGCTCCGGGACAGTTATGGACATTCAGTACTTC. This encodes CASSSGTVMDIQYF.

This clonotype was counted a few times. The chain has TRBV7-2 and TRBJ2-1; the match to TRBD2 covers 9 bases. Germline V gives CDR1 SGHTA, CDR2 FQGNSA. The CDR3 is made up of 15 amino acids. After removal of 3 bases from V and 10 bases from J, the junction contained 10 bases not matched to a gene. The CDR3, as DNA: TGTGCCAGCAGCTTGTTTCAAGCGGGAGGCAGGGAGCAGTTCTTC. Residues: CASSLFQAGGREQFF.

This sequence joins TRBV5-1 and TRBJ1-6, with a possible D match to TRBD1 (5 bases). V lost 0 bases and J lost 0, with 10 bases in between. CDR3 length: 17 amino acids. Germline-derived CDR1 and CDR2 are SGHRS and YFSETQ. The CDR3 spells CASSLGGRSSYNSPLHF. The CDR3 coding sequence is TGCGCCAGCAGCTTGGGGGGCCGCAGCTCCTATAATTCACCCCTCCACTTT.

The genes are TRBV5-6 and TRBJ2-5; 10 bases are a match to TRBD2. This CDR3 comprises 16 residues. Germline assignment: CDR1 SGHDT and CDR2 YYEEEE. The J segment lost 4 bases and the V segment lost 0 bases, leaving 6 bases of the junction unmatched. The chain's CDR3 is CASSLDASGSTETQYF. The CDR3, as DNA: TGTGCCAGCAGCTTGGATGCTAGCGGGAGTACAGAGACCCAGTACTTC.

The chain is built from TRBV18 and TRBJ1-1; D is unresolved. The length of the CDR3 is 15 residues. Trimming stripped 2 bases from V and 3 bases from J, with 13 bases between. CDR1 is KGHSH and CDR2 is LQKENI in the germline V gene. This CDR3 reads CASSPFLGTDTEAFF. The CDR3, as DNA: TGTGCCAGCTCACCATTCCTGGGAACAGACACTGAAGCTTTCTTT.

The V gene is TRBV2, the J gene TRBJ1-5, with TRBD1 matching over 7 bases. The CDR3 consists of 13 residues. Germline CDR1 and CDR2: SNHLY and FYNNEI. V lost 8 bases, J lost 8 bases, and 9 bases stayed unmatched. CDR3 region: CASRDSLRKPQHF. In DNA form, the CDR3 reads TGTGCCAGCCGGGACAGCCTTCGGAAGCCCCAGCATTTT. Full variable domain (outside the CDR3, taken from reference TRBV2 and TRBJ1-5): EPEVTQTPSHQVTQMGQEVILRCVPISNHLYFYWYRQILGQKVEFLVSFYNNEISEKSEIFDDQFSVERPDGSNFTLKIRSTKLEDSAMYFCASRDSLRKPQHFGDGTRLSIL.

The rearrangement links TRBV6-2 or TRBV6-3 to TRBJ2-1, with D possibly called TRBD1 or TRBD2 (5 bases each). The V gene lost 3 bases and the J gene lost 10 bases, with 10 bases spanning the gap. The V gene's germline CDR1 is MNHEY and CDR2 SVGEGT. This CDR3 is built from 12 residues. The CDR3 DNA sequence: TGTGCCAGCAGTTATCAGGGCGGGGAGCAGTTCTTC. Translating gives CASSYQGGEQFF.